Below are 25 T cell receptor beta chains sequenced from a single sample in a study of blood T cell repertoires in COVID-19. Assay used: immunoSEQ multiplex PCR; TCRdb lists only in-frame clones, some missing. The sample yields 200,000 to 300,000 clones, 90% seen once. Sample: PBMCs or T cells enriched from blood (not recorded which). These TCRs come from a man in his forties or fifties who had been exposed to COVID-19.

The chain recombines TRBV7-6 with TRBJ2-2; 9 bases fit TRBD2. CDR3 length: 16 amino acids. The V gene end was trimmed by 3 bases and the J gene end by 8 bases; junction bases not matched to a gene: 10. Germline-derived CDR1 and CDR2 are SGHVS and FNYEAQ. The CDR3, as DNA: TGTGCCAGCAGCTTCGTCAGCGGGAGGTTGGGTGGGGAGCTGTTTTTT. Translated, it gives CASSFVSGRLGGELFF.

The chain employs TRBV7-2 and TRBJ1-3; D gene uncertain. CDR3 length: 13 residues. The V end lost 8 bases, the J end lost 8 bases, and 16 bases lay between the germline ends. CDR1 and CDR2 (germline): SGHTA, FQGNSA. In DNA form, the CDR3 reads TGTGCCAGCGGAGCCCCCTTAGGTCACACCATATATTTT. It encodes CASGAPLGHTIYF.

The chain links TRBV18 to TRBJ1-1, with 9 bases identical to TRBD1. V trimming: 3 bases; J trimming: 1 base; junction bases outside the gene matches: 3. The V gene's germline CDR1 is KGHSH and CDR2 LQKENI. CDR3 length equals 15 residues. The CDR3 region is CASSPPGQGNTEAFF. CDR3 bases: TGTGCCAGCTCACCCCCGGGACAGGGGAACACTGAAGCTTTCTTT.

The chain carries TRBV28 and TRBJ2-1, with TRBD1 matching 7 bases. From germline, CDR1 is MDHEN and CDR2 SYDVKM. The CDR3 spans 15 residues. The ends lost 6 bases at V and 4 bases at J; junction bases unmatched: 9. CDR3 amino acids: CASSSGTASYNEQFF. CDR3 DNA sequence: TGTGCCAGCAGCTCCGGGACAGCTTCGTACAATGAGCAGTTCTTC.

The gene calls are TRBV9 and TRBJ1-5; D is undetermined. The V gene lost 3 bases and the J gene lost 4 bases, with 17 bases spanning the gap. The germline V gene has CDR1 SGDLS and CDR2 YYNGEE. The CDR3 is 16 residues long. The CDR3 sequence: CASSGLMFPGNQPQHF. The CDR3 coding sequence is TGTGCCAGCAGCGGCCTTATGTTCCCGGGGAATCAGCCCCAGCATTTT.

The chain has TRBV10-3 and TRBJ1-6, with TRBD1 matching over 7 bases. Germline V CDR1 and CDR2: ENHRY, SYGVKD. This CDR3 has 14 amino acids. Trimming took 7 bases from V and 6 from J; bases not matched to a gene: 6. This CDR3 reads CAITRDSSNSPLHF. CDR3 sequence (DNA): TGTGCCATCACCCGGGACAGTTCTAATTCACCCCTCCACTTT.

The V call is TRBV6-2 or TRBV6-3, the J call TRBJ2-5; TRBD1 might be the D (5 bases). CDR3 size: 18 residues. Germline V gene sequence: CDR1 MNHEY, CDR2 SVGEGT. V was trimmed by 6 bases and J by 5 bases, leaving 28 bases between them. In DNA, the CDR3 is TGTGCCAGCAGCCACACCCAGGTCGGTTGGGGCGGACGGGAGACCCAGTACTTC. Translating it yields CASSHTQVGWGGRETQYF.

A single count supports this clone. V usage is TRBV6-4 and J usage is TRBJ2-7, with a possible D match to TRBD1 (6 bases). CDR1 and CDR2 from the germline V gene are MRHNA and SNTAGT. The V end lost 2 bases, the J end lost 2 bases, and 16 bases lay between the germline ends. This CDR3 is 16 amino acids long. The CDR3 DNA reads TGTGCCAGCAGTGACCCACCCCTACAGGGACCCTACGAGCAGTACGTC. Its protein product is CASSDPPLQGPYEQYV.

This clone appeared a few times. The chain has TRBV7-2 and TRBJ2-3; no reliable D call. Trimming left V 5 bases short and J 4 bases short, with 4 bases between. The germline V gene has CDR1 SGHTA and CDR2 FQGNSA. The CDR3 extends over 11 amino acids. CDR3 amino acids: CASSLSDTQYF. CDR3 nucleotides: TGTGCCAGCAGCCTCTCAGATACGCAGTATTTT.

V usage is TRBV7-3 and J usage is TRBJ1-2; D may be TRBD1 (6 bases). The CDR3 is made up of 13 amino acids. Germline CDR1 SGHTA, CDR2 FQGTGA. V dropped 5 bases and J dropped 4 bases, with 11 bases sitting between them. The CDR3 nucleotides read TGTGCCAGCAGCAGTGGGACAAGCTATGGCTACACCTTC. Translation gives CASSSGTSYGYTF.

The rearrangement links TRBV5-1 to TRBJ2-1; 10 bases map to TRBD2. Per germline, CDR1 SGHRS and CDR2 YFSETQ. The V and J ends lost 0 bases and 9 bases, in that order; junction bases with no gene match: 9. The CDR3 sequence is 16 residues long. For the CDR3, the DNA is TGCGCCAGCAGCTTGGGTGTAGCGGGGGGATGGAGTGAGCAGTTCTTC. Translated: CASSLGVAGGWSEQFF.

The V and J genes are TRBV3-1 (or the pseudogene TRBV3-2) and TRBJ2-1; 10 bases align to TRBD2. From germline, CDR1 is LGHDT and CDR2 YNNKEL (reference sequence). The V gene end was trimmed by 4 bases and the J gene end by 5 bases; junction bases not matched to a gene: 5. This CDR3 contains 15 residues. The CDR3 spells CASSPSLAGDNEQFF. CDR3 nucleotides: TGTGCCAGCAGCCCTTCGCTAGCGGGGGACAATGAGCAGTTCTTC.

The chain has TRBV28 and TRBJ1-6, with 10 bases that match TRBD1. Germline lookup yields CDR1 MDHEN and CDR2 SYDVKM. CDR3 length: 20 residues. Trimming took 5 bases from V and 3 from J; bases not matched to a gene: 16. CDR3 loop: CASSGLPGTGAPIYNSPLHF. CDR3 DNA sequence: TGTGCCAGCAGTGGGCTCCCCGGGACAGGGGCGCCAATCTATAATTCACCCCTCCACTTT.

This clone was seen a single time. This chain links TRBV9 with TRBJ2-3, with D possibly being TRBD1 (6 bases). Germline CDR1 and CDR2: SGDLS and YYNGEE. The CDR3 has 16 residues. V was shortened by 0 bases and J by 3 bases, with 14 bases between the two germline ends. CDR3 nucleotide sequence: TGTGCCAGCAGCGTAGAGGGGATGACAGGTACAGATACGCAGTATTTT. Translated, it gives CASSVEGMTGTDTQYF.

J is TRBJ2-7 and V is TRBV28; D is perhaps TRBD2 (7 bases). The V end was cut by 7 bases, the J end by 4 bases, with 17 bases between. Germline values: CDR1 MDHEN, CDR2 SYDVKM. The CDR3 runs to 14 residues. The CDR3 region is CASTSGGSSYEQYV. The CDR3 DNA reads TGTGCCAGCACGTCGGGGGGCTCTTCGTACGAGCAGTACGTC.

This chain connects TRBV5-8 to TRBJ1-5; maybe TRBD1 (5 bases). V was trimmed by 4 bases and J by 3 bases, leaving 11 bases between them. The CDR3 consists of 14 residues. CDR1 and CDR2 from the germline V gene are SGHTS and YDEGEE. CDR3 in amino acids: CASSHRQNNQPQHF. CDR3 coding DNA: TGTGCCAGCAGCCATCGACAGAACAATCAGCCCCAGCATTTT.

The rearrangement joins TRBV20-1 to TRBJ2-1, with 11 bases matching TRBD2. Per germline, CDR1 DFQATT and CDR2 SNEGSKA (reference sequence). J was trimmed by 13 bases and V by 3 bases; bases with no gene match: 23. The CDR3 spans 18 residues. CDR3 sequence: CSASPSGGPRVAQWSQFF. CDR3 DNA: TGCAGTGCTAGTCCTAGCGGGGGGCCCAGAGTAGCCCAATGGTCACAGTTCTTC.

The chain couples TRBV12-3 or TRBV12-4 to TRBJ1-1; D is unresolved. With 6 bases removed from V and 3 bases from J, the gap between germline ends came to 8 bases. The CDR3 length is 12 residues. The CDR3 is CASRYIYTEAFF. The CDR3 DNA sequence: TGTGCCAGCAGATACATATACACTGAAGCTTTCTTT.

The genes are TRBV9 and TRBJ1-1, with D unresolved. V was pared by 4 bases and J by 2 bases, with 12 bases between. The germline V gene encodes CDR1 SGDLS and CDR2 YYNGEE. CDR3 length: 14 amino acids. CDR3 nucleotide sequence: TGTGCCAGCAGCCCAACCCGCGAAAACACTGAAGCTTTCTTT. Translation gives CASSPTRENTEAFF.

The CDR3 DNA sequence: TGCAGCGCTCGCGACTCTGGGGCCAACGTCCTGACTTTC. It translates to CSARDSGANVLTF. The chain employs TRBV29-1 and TRBJ2-6, with no clear D. The CDR3 totals 13 residues. Germline V gives CDR1 SQVTM, CDR2 ANQGSEA. V gave up 7 bases and J gave up 0 bases, with 7 bases separating them. Full variable domain (rest looked up from reference TRBV29-1 and TRBJ2-6): SAVISQKPSRDICQRGTSLTIQCQVDSQVTMMFWYRQQPGQSLTLIATANQGSEATYESGFVIDKFPISRPNLTFSTLTVSNMSPEDSSIYLCSARDSGANVLTFGAGSRLTVL.

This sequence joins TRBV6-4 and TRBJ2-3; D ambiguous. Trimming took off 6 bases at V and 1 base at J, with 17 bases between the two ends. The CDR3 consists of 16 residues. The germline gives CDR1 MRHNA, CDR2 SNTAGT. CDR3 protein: CASRPQLDVGTDTQYF. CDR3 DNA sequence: TGTGCCAGCAGGCCCCAATTAGATGTGGGCACAGATACGCAGTATTTT.

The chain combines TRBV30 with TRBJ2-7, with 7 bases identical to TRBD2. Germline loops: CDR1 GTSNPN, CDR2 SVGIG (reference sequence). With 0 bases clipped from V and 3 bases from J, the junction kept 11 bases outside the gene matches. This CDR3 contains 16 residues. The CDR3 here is CAWSVKVGGDYYEQYF. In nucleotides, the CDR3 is TGTGCCTGGAGTGTAAAGGTCGGTGGGGACTACTACGAGCAGTACTTC.

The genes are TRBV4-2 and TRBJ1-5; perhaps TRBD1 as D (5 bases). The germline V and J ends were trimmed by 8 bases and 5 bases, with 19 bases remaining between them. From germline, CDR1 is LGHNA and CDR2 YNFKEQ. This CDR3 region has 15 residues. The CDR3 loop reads CASCANPGKDQPQHF. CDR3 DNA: TGTGCCAGCTGTGCAAACCCAGGGAAGGATCAGCCCCAGCATTTT.

The CDR3 DNA follows: TGCGCCAGCAGCTTGGCCTTGACAGATGACTATGGCTACACCTTC. As protein: CASSLALTDDYGYTF. The chain combines TRBV5-1 with TRBJ1-2, with a tentative D call TRBD1 (5 bases). This CDR3 spans 15 amino acids. V lost 0 bases and J 3 bases, leaving 12 bases between the germline ends. Germline-derived CDR1 and CDR2 are SGHRS and YFSETQ.

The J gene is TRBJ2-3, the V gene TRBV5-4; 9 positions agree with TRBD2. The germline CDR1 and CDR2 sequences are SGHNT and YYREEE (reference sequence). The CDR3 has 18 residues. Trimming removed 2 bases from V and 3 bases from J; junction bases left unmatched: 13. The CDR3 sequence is CASSLGLSGRGSTDTQYF. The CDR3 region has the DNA TGTGCCAGCAGCTTAGGTCTTAGCGGGAGAGGTAGTACAGATACGCAGTATTTT.